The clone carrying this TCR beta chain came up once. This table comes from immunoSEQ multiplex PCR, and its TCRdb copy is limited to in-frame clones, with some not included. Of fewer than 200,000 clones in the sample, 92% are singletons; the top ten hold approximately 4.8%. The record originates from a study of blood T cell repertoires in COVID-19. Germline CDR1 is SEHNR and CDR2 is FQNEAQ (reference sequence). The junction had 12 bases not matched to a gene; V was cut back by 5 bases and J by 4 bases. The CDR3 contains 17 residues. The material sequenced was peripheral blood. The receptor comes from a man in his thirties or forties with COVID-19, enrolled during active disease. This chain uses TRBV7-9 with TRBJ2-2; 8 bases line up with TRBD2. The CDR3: CASSPTTSGGVTGELFF. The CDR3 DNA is TGTGCCAGCAGCCCAACAACTAGCGGAGGGGTCACCGGGGAGCTGTTTTTT.